Sequencing of this TCR beta chain was carried out in a study of memory CD4+ T cells and cytomegalovirus serostatus. Study-wide results and limits: About 40% of the roughly 150 known CMV-associated TCRbeta sequences appeared in CD4+ memory.

Original data processing: After removing out-of-frame reads, 2,204,828 distinct TCRbeta sequences remained. TCRdb keeps only in-frame clones here, not all; method: immunoSEQ multiplex PCR. The DNA was the basis for D and trimming; V, J and clone size are from that table. The table records about 82,000 clones, 65% to 85% of them present only once. The sort gate was single viable CD3+CD4+CD8-CD45RO+ cells for memory CD4+ T cells. Total CD4+ T cells were enriched by CD4 positive selection. This CDR3 spans 15 amino acids. The V end lost 1 base, the J end lost 2 bases, and 11 bases lay between the germline ends. Germline loops: CDR1 LNHDA, CDR2 SQIVND (reference sequence). A word on this clone: Antigen: not known.

This sequence was found in an adult in good health and CMV-seronegative. The chain combines TRBV19 with TRBJ1-2; no definite D call. Input material: memory CD4+ T cells from blood. In DNA form, the CDR3 reads TGTGCCAGTAGTATAGTTGGGCAGCTCAACTATGGCTACACCTTC. Amino acids: CASSIVGQLNYGYTF.